Listed below are T cell receptor beta chains from one sample, sequenced in a study of blood T cell repertoires in COVID-19. TCRdb's table, derived via immunoSEQ multiplex PCR, lists solely in-frame clones and lacks some. Of 110,000 to 150,000 clones listed, 85% to 90% are singletons. Sequencing used peripheral blood. The receptor set was obtained from a woman aged 60-70 years with active COVID-19. Each CDR3 is given with its conserved first and last residue. The order of the fields is clone size, D gene, V gene, J gene, CDR3 protein. A D gene is named only where the DNA matches it firmly. Clone size is not always given. Where it is, it says once, few, many or a class for expanded clones.

>NA|NA|TRBV29-1|TRBJ1-1
CSVGQGRGRNTEAFF
>NA|TRBD2|TRBV13|TRBJ2-1
CASTAGAGGANEQFF
>few|NA|TRBV3-1/TRBV3-2|TRBJ1-2
CASSQGAGYTF
>once|TRBD2|TRBV19|TRBJ2-1
CASTPSWGGYNEQFF
>NA|NA|TRBV28|TRBJ1-2
CASSLPERNYGYTF
>once|NA|TRBV6-1|TRBJ2-1
CASSESTAGATGQFF
>NA|NA|TRBV6-5|TRBJ2-5
CASSIMTGGQETQYF
>few|TRBD1|TRBV28|TRBJ1-2
CATDFGDRGPGGYTF
>NA|TRBD1|TRBV19|TRBJ2-1
CASSFAQGGYEQFF
>NA|TRBD2|TRBV5-1|TRBJ2-1
CASSNQGRQREGYEQFF
>NA|TRBD2|TRBV7-9|TRBJ2-1
CASSLAGGPNEQFF
>once|TRBD2|TRBV5-1|TRBJ2-7
CASRAGVSYEQYF
>NA|NA|TRBV6-5|TRBJ1-1
CASRMEVGTEAFF
>NA|TRBD2|TRBV5-1|TRBJ2-6
CASSLAEGGSSGANVLTF
>NA|NA|TRBV6-2/TRBV6-3|TRBJ1-3
CASSYGLPNSGNTIYF
>NA|TRBD1|TRBV5-1|TRBJ1-3
CASSPGQGSGNTIYF
>NA|NA|TRBV27|TRBJ1-6
CASSSLGGDNSPLHF
>NA|NA|TRBV7-6|TRBJ1-6
CASSLVAGGNSPLHF
>NA|NA|TRBV21-1|TRBJ2-4
CASSKPPLLAKNIQYF
>NA|NA|TRBV9|TRBJ2-1
CASSVAPGPYNEQFF
>NA|TRBD2|TRBV9|TRBJ2-1
CASSVSPSGYNEQFF
>NA|NA|TRBV28|TRBJ1-1
CASRQTEAFF
>few|TRBD1|TRBV18|TRBJ2-3
CASSPQRGTGPTDTQYF
>few|TRBD2|TRBV6-2/TRBV6-3|TRBJ2-7
CASSLPRLAGPSYEQYF
>once|NA|TRBV30|TRBJ1-2
CAWRASGQLNYGYTF
>NA|TRBD2|TRBV28|TRBJ2-3
CASSSPSRAGAKDTQYF
>NA|NA|TRBV6-5|TRBJ1-1
CASSQTHRNTEAFF
>NA|TRBD2|TRBV19|TRBJ2-1
CASSTLAGDYEQFF
>NA|NA|TRBV6-1|TRBJ1-6
CASSEVSHNSPLHF
>once|TRBD2|TRBV11-3|TRBJ2-3
CASSPGLAFERETDTQYF
>once|NA|TRBV28|TRBJ2-5
CASRSQGGGETQYF